Below, 11 T cell receptor beta chains from the same sample are listed, as sequenced in a study of T cells after yellow fever vaccination. From the 5' RACE reads, TCRdb called clonotypes with MiXCR, one entry per CDR3 protein. The profile shows around 340,000 distinct CDR3 sequences, 7.5% to 9% of them singletons. The material sequenced was PBMCs, taken on the day of the first yellow fever vaccination. The origin of the receptors is a young man who received the YFV17D yellow fever vaccine.

This clonotype was detected only a few times. The chain links TRBV5-1 to TRBJ1-2; no clear D. This CDR3 region has 14 residues. Trimming pared 3 bases from V and 2 bases from J, leaving 11 bases between. Germline lookup yields CDR1 SGHRS and CDR2 YFSETQ. CDR3 nucleotide sequence: TGCGCCAGCAGCTCGGACTTCCAAAACTATGGCTACACCTTC. This encodes CASSSDFQNYGYTF.

In this sample, this clonotype turned up many times. The chain uses TRBV25-1 and TRBJ2-2, with no clear D. CDR3 length equals 15 residues. Germline lookup yields CDR1 MGHDK and CDR2 SYGVNS. V gave up 4 bases and J gave up 5 bases, with 14 bases separating them. CDR3 sequence (DNA): TGTGCCAGCAGTGTAGGGTTTATCCAAACCGGGGAGCTGTTTTTT. It encodes CASSVGFIQTGELFF.

The V call is TRBV6-2 or TRBV6-3, the J call TRBJ1-2, with 9 bases identical to TRBD1. The CDR3 loop spans 14 amino acids. CDR1 and CDR2 (germline): MNHEY, SVGEGT. With 8 bases clipped from V and 7 bases from J, the junction kept 11 bases outside the gene matches. CDR3 bases: TGTGCCAGCCTCCAAGGGGACAGGGTTGGTGGCTACACCTTC. Amino acid sequence: CASLQGDRVGGYTF.

The chain couples TRBV5-4 to TRBJ2-5; D not certain. The germline gives CDR1 SGHNT, CDR2 YYREEE (reference sequence). Trimming removed 2 bases at V and 1 base at J, with 18 bases between. This CDR3 has 17 residues. This CDR3 is CASSFSQTWLVQETQYF. The CDR3 bases are TGTGCCAGCAGCTTTTCCCAAACCTGGTTAGTCCAAGAGACCCAGTACTTC.

Note on this clonotype: A much larger clone differs from this one at a single base, so this may be a read error. The V call is TRBV11-2, the J call TRBJ1-1, with D uncertain. The germline gives CDR1 SGHAT, CDR2 FQNNGV. Trimming left V 3 bases short and J 4 bases short, with 12 bases between. The CDR3 length is 14 residues. As DNA, the CDR3 is TGTGCCAGCAGCTTTCTGTGGTCGGGCACTGAAGCTTTCTTT. Its translation: CASSFLWSGTEAFF.

There are many counts of this clonotype. V and J are TRBV7-9 and TRBJ1-2; D is ambiguous. The CDR3 has 13 amino acids. Germline CDR1 SEHNR, CDR2 FQNEAQ (reference sequence). V lost 5 bases to trimming and J lost 8 bases, with 15 bases between them. This CDR3 reads CASSPDRVWGYTF. The CDR3 DNA follows: TGTGCCAGCAGCCCGGACCGCGTCTGGGGCTACACCTTC.

The V gene is TRBV7-9, the J gene TRBJ2-1; D not certain. The CDR3 spans 15 residues. Germline V lookup: CDR1 SEHNR, CDR2 FQNEAQ (reference sequence). V was pared by 1 base and J by 5 bases, with 12 bases between. CDR3 sequence (DNA): TGTGCCAGCAGCTTAGAAGCAGCTCCCGACAATGAGCAGTTCTTC. Its translation is CASSLEAAPDNEQFF.

There are a few counts of this clonotype. The chain combines TRBV2 with TRBJ2-7; the match to TRBD1 covers 8 bases. The CDR3 runs to 14 residues. The germline gives CDR1 SNHLY, CDR2 FYNNEI. V lost 5 bases and J lost 3; bases outside the gene matches: 6. CDR3 DNA sequence: TGTGCCAGCAGTCACGGACAGGGCGGCTACGAGCAGTACGTC. Its protein is CASSHGQGGYEQYV.

The sample holds a few counts of this clonotype. The chain has TRBV2 and TRBJ2-1, with a possible D match to TRBD1 (5 bases). Germline V gene sequence: CDR1 SNHLY, CDR2 FYNNEI. V was clipped by 2 bases and J by 4 bases, with 9 bases between them. CDR3 length: 14 amino acids. The CDR3: CASSEFQGYNEQFF. The CDR3 DNA sequence: TGTGCCAGCAGTGAATTCCAGGGTTACAATGAGCAGTTCTTC.

This clonotype has at least ten counts. J is TRBJ2-2 and V is TRBV5-1; the D gene could be TRBD1 or TRBD2 (6 bases each). The CDR3 has 16 residues. Looked up from germline, CDR1 is SGHRS and CDR2 is YFSETQ. Between the trimmed V and J ends, which lost 3 bases and 6 bases, there was a span of 18 bases. The CDR3 sequence: CASSSGDTFSPGELFF. CDR3 bases: TGCGCCAGCAGCTCGGGGGACACCTTCTCCCCCGGGGAGCTGTTTTTT.

This clonotype was seen only a few times. J is TRBJ2-7 and V is TRBV5-1; 7 bases are a match to TRBD2. The V gene end was trimmed by 0 bases and the J gene end by 0 bases; junction bases not matched to a gene: 3. The germline CDR1 and CDR2 sequences are SGHRS and YFSETQ. This CDR3 comprises 15 residues. The CDR3 coding sequence is TGCGCCAGCAGCTTGGACGGGGGGAACTCCTACGAGCAGTACTTC. Protein: CASSLDGGNSYEQYF. Together with reference TRBV5-1 and TRBJ2-7, the CDR3 gives the full variable domain: KAGVTQTPRYLIKTRGQQVTLSCSPISGHRSVSWYQQTPGQGLQFLFEYFSETQRNKGNFPGRFSGRQFSNSRSEMNVSTLELGDSALYLCASSLDGGNSYEQYFGPGTRLTVT.